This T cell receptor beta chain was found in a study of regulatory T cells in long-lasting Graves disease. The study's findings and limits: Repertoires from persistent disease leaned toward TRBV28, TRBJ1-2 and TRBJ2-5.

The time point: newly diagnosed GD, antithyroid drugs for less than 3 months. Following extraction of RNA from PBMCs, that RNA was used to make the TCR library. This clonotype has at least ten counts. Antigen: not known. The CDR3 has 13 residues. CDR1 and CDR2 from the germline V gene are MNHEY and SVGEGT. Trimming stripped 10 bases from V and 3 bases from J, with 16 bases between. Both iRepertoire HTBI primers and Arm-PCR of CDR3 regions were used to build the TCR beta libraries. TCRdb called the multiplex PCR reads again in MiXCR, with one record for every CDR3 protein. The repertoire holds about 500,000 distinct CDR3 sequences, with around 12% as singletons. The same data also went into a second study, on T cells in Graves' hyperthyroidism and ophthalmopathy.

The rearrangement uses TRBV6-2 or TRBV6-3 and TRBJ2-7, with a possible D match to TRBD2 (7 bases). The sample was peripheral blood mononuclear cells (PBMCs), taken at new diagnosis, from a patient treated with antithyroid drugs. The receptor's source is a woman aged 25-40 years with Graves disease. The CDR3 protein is CAITLGGHYEQYF. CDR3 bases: TGTGCCATCACTCTCGGGGGGCACTACGAGCAGTACTTC.